This T cell receptor beta chain was found in a study of cytomegalovirus exposure and HLA in healthy donors. Study-level points and caveats: Fewer N-insertions (relative to the approximately 700-donor mean) were reportedly seen in an Asian-associated ancestry cluster in a later analysis.

This clone was recorded only once. What it binds is unknown. Primers for the PCR totalled 60 Vbeta and 13 Jbeta. Assay used: immunoSEQ multiplex PCR; TCRdb lists only in-frame clones, some missing. The sample shows 100,000 or so clones, approximately 77% of them seen only once. J lost 6 bases, V lost 2 bases, and 15 bases had no gene match. The CDR3 is made up of 18 amino acids. From germline, CDR1 is SGHVS and CDR2 FQNEAQ. This receptor was identified in a human donor in good health. The chain joins TRBV7-8 to TRBJ2-1, with TRBD2 matching over 8 bases. The specimen was PBMCs. CDR3 in amino acids: CASSLIPQGAGEPNEQFF. CDR3 DNA: TGTGCCAGCAGCTTAATCCCCCAAGGAGCGGGAGAGCCCAATGAGCAGTTCTTC.